This T cell receptor beta chain was obtained from a study of blood T cell repertoires in COVID-19 (dated by TCRdb to about 2020). Regarding the study in general: Samples from collaborators originated in the United States, Italy and Spain and spanned both the acute and convalescent phases of COVID-19. The material from the prospective study consisted of cDNA or gDNA derived from T cells, B-cell-depleted T cells, or PBMCs. The dataset comprised deeply sampled blood TCRbeta repertoires from subjects exposed to, actively infected with, or recovered from COVID-19. The repertoires were made available in a free public database intended to serve as a resource for research on the immune response to SARS-CoV-2. Samples came from the ongoing ImmuneRACE study (first 160 participants) plus 1,254 subjects from 6 global collaborators. A de-identified subject ID, COVID-19 status, age in years and sex were almost always included in the sample metadata. HLA class I and class II types, where available, came from metadata supplied by the sample provider rather than from assay-based typing. Overall study results and their limits: How much clinical and demographic metadata was included differed by source and by participant, and the metadata was provided uncurated.

TCRbeta CDR3 regions were amplified from genomic DNA by means of the immunoSEQ Assay, a bias-controlled multiplex PCR. The authors' pipeline ran thus. Within the assay, amplification of reference gene primers was used to estimate how many nucleated cells each sample contained. To quantify the absolute abundance of each unique TCRbeta CDR3 rearrangement, sequence reads were collapsed and filtered. For each sample, productive Simpson clonality was calculated as the square root of Simpson's diversity index over productive rearrangements. In its TCRdb copy, this immuneACCESS table keeps in-frame sequences only and misses some clones. Where compared with another copy, unresolved V genes explain less than half of these, and the others have no known cause. That table gives V, J and clone size, and the DNA gave D and trimming. In all, the sample holds about 320,000 clones, and around nine tenths of those were seen once. Jointly, the top ten make up almost 4% of the sample.

Enrolling through a virtual design, the prospective study's participants ranged in age from roughly 18 to 90 years and lived across about two dozen United States geographic areas. In the prospective study, participants were assigned to cohorts based on the clinical history participants reported in a screening survey and a study questionnaire. A participant counted as exposed if, within 2 weeks of entering the study, that participant had been in contact with someone who had a PCR-confirmed or clinician-diagnosed COVID-19 case. Mobile phlebotomists in the prospective study collected whole blood, serum and a nasopharyngeal or oropharyngeal swab from every participant. Over an approximately 2-month period, participants in the prospective study had the option of providing additional blood draws and questionnaires. Before DNA extraction, blood samples from the prospective study were shipped at room temperature or frozen.

Concerning this clone: No cognate antigen has been identified for it. Per-base qualities were not stored, and no clone one base away is much larger.

Reading the germline V gene gives CDR1 SGHTA and CDR2 FQGNSA. Trimming accounts for 3 bases at V and 8 bases at J, while the number of junction bases matched to no gene is 13. Including cysteine and phenylalanine, the CDR3 has 16 amino acids. The kept DNA is CDR3 alone, 48 bases in frame from the first base. The clonotype originates from a woman aged 25 to 45 who had been exposed to COVID-19. The chain is assembled from TRBV7-2 and TRBJ2-3, with TRBD2 matching 8 junction bases. Specimen: PBMCs or T cells enriched from blood (not recorded which). The CDR3 loop reads CASSFLGGAKAGTQYF. The base sequence is TGTGCCAGCAGCTTTCTCGGGGGGGCTAAGGCGGGTACGCAGTATTTT.